One and the same sample provided the 25 T cell receptor beta chains below, sequenced in a study of blood T cells in healthy people across ages. A sample-barcoded 5' primer and a J-beta primer mix were used in a second PCR of roughly 7 to 11 cycles. In TCRdb, the 5' RACE reads were re-called with MiXCR into one record per CDR3 protein. The repertoire holds hundreds of thousands of distinct CDR3 sequences, with roughly a quarter as singletons. The same sample was also studied in work on T cells of mothers and their children.

The sequenced sample was blood. The receptor set was obtained from a boy between 2 and 10 years old in good health.

J is TRBJ2-6 and V is TRBV7-2; 10 bases align to TRBD1. The length of the CDR3 is 17 residues. Germline CDR1 reads SGHTA; CDR2 reads FQGNSA. The ends lost 4 bases at V and 1 base at J; junction bases unmatched: 4. For the CDR3, the DNA is TGTGCCAGCAGCTCTGGACAGGGGGGATCTGGGGCCAACGTCCTGACTTTC. This translates into CASSSGQGGSGANVLTF.

This clonotype was seen a few times. The gene calls are TRBV5-4 and TRBJ2-5; D is perhaps TRBD2 (7 bases). Germline assignment: CDR1 SGHNT and CDR2 YYREEE (reference sequence). V was clipped by 4 bases and J by 5 bases, with 15 bases between them. This CDR3 is 14 amino acids long. CDR3 DNA sequence: TGTGCCAGCAGCCTCAAGGGGGGGCCGGAGACCCAGTACTTC. Protein: CASSLKGGPETQYF. Full variable domain (remainder filled in from reference TRBV5-4 and TRBJ2-5): ETGVTQSPTHLIKTRGQQVTLRCSSQSGHNTVSWYQQALGQGPQFIFQYYREEENGRGNFPPRFSGLQFPNYSSELNVNALELDDSALYLCASSLKGGPETQYFGPGTRLLVL.

This chain uses TRBV7-9 with TRBJ1-6; weak D call: TRBD1 (6 bases). Germline V CDR1 and CDR2: SEHNR, FQNEAQ (reference sequence). V lost 3 bases, J lost 9 bases, and 21 bases lay in between. The CDR3 is made up of 17 amino acids. Written as DNA, the CDR3 is TGTGCCAGCAGCTTCCCCCTGGCAGGGGCCCGAGGTTCACCCCTCCACTTT. Protein: CASSFPLAGARGSPLHF.

This sequence joins TRBV20-1 and TRBJ2-1; a weak D match, TRBD1 (6 bases). This CDR3 spans 16 amino acids. V lost 4 bases and J 5 bases, leaving 21 bases between the germline ends. Germline CDR1 is DFQATT and CDR2 is SNEGSKA (reference sequence). The CDR3 region is CSAIPMGPGANNEQFF. Written as DNA, the CDR3 is TGCAGTGCTATACCGATGGGCCCAGGGGCCAACAATGAGCAGTTCTTC.

This rearrangement joins TRBV11-2 to TRBJ2-1; TRBD1 aligns across 9 bases. Gene TRBJ2-7 matches the end of the DNA better, so the J call may be wrong. The CDR3 is 15 residues long. Per the germline V gene, CDR1 is SGHAT and CDR2 is FQNNGV. The CDR3 sequence: CASSLLRDRVYEQYF. The CDR3 coding sequence is TGTGCCAGCAGCTTATTGCGGGACAGGGTCTACGAGCAGTACTTC.

This clonotype was observed a handful of times. The V gene is TRBV7-6, the J gene TRBJ2-5; D is ambiguous. Germline CDR1 and CDR2: SGHVS and FNYEAQ. V lost 1 base and J lost 5, with 17 bases in between. The CDR3 consists of 16 residues. CDR3 nucleotides: TGTGCCAGCAGCTTAGGGCCTCGGAGTGCGGAGGAGACCCAGTACTTC. It encodes CASSLGPRSAEETQYF.

The chain links TRBV29-1 to TRBJ2-3, with D possibly matching TRBD2 (5 bases). Trimming removed 3 bases from V and 5 bases from J, with 18 bases in between. Germline CDR1 is SQVTM and CDR2 is ANQGSEA. This CDR3 has 15 residues. The CDR3 nucleotides are TGCAGCGTTGACTTCCCCGGGAAACGTCAAGATACGCAGTATTTT. It yields the protein CSVDFPGKRQDTQYF.

This chain uses TRBV2 with TRBJ2-7; D is perhaps TRBD2 (5 bases). Germline CDR1 reads SNHLY; CDR2 reads FYNNEI. This CDR3 region has 13 residues. V gave up 4 bases and J gave up 4 bases, with 11 bases separating them. CDR3 nucleotide sequence: TGTGCCAGCAGTGCTGTGACGGGATACGAGCAGTACTTC. Amino acids: CASSAVTGYEQYF.

This clonotype was detected a few times. The chain employs TRBV3-1 and TRBJ2-5; 9 nucleotides agree with TRBD2. Gene TRBJ2-7 matches the end of the DNA better, so the J call may be wrong. The CDR3 has 16 amino acids. Germline V lookup: CDR1 LGHDT, CDR2 YNNKEL (reference sequence). CDR3 loop: CASSQGLAGSSYEQYF. DNA of the CDR3: TGTGCCAGCAGCCAAGGGCTAGCGGGGAGCTCCTACGAGCAGTACTTC.

This sequence joins TRBV2 and TRBJ2-2; TRBD2 might be the D (5 bases). CDR1 is SNHLY and CDR2 is FYNNEI in the germline V gene. Trimming stripped 4 bases from V and 1 base from J, with 10 bases between. The CDR3 covers 15 residues. The CDR3 region has the DNA TGTGCCAGCAGTGGGGGAGACCTGAACACCGGGGAGCTGTTTTTT. Amino acids: CASSGGDLNTGELFF.

V is TRBV15 and J is TRBJ2-1; 12 positions match TRBD2. Germline assignment: CDR1 LNHNV and CDR2 YYDKDF (reference sequence). The CDR3 is 15 amino acids. V gave up 4 bases and J gave up 8 bases; unmatched junction bases: 6. DNA for the CDR3: TGTGCCACCAGCACCCGGACTAGCGGGGTCGATGAGCAGTTCTTC. This encodes CATSTRTSGVDEQFF.

This chain links TRBV7-9 with TRBJ1-3, with D tentatively TRBD1 (5 bases). This CDR3 spans 15 amino acids. In germline, CDR1 is SEHNR, CDR2 FQNEAQ (reference sequence). Trimming removed 5 bases at V and 0 bases at J, with 11 bases between. The chain's CDR3 is CASSDLGGSGNTIYF. In nucleotides, the CDR3 is TGTGCCAGCAGCGACCTCGGGGGCTCTGGAAACACCATATATTTT.

The sample holds many counts of this clonotype. This chain uses TRBV6-6 with TRBJ1-1; D unresolved. The germline V gene encodes CDR1 MNHNY and CDR2 SVGAGI (reference sequence). V was clipped by 5 bases and J by 3 bases, with 10 bases between them. This CDR3 has 13 residues. CDR3 bases: TGTGCCAGCAGTAAAACCGGGCACACTGAAGCTTTCTTT. It specifies CASSKTGHTEAFF.

This sequence joins TRBV3-1 and TRBJ2-6, with unresolved D. V was cut by 1 base and J by 2 bases, with 6 bases left in between. CDR1 LGHDT and CDR2 YNNKEL come from the germline V gene (reference sequence). The CDR3 extends over 15 amino acids. In DNA, the CDR3 is TGTGCCAGCAGCCAAGTTCTCCCTGGGGCCAACGTCCTGACTTTC. Encoded protein: CASSQVLPGANVLTF.

Remarks on this clonotype: A read error may produce the germline difference seen at one junction end. The chain joins TRBV27 to TRBJ2-1; tentative D call: TRBD1 (5 bases). This CDR3 spans 13 amino acids. Germline V gene lookup returns CDR1 MNHEY and CDR2 SMNVEV (reference sequence). CDR3 sequence: CASRGQFYSEQFF. The CDR3 DNA is TGTGCCAGCAGAGGACAATTCTACAGTGAGCAGTTCTTC.

This clonotype was counted between two and nine times. The chain joins TRBV6-6 to TRBJ2-5; 12 positions match TRBD2. Matching the DNA end better, TRBJ2-7 makes the J call doubtful. Germline loops: CDR1 MNHNY, CDR2 SVGAGI (reference sequence). The CDR3 runs 15 residues. This CDR3 is CASSSPTSGSYEQYF. As DNA, the CDR3 is TGTGCCAGCAGTTCTCCGACTAGCGGGAGCTACGAGCAGTACTTC.

The gene calls are TRBV20-1 and TRBJ2-1; 10 bases fit TRBD2. V dropped 3 bases and J dropped 8; count of bases not matched to a gene: 13. CDR1 is DFQATT and CDR2 is SNEGSKA in the germline V gene (reference sequence). The CDR3 length is 16 residues. CDR3 sequence reads: CSARGLARTINDEQFF. CDR3 DNA sequence: TGCAGTGCTAGGGGACTAGCGCGGACTATAAATGATGAGCAGTTCTTC.

V gene TRBV7-9 combines with J gene TRBJ1-2, with 9 bases lining up with TRBD1. The CDR3 spans 15 residues. The V gene's germline CDR1 is SEHNR and CDR2 FQNEAQ (reference sequence). Trimming at V came to 5 bases and at J to 8 bases, leaving 12 bases not matched to a gene. CDR3 in amino acids: CASSDPGQGMGGYTF. The DNA for the CDR3 is TGTGCCAGCAGCGACCCGGGACAGGGTATGGGAGGCTACACCTTC. Looking up the rest from reference TRBV7-9 and TRBJ1-2 gives the full variable domain: DTGVSQNPRHKITKRGQNVTFRCDPISEHNRLYWYRQTLGQGPEFLTYFQNEAQLEKSRLLSDRFSAERPKGSFSTLEIQRTEQGDSAMYLCASSDPGQGMGGYTFGSGTRLTVV.

This clonotype was detected only a few times. The V gene is TRBV6-6, the J gene TRBJ2-6; D is possibly TRBD1 (6 bases). Germline CDR1 and CDR2: MNHNY and SVGAGI (reference sequence). CDR3 size: 12 residues. The V gene lost 11 bases and the J gene lost 2 bases, with 7 bases spanning the gap. The CDR3 spells CAAGAGANVLTF. Here the CDR3 DNA reads TGTGCCGCAGGGGCTGGGGCCAACGTCCTGACTTTC.

This clonotype was detected only a few times. The chain uses TRBV5-1 and TRBJ2-2; D is ambiguous. V was clipped by 0 bases and J by 1 base, with 4 bases between them. The CDR3 runs 14 residues. Germline CDR1 is SGHRS and CDR2 is YFSETQ. CDR3 coding DNA: TGCGCCAGCAGCTTGGGGAAGAACACCGGGGAGCTGTTTTTT. This encodes CASSLGKNTGELFF. Variable domain in full (rest from reference TRBV5-1 and TRBJ2-2): KAGVTQTPRYLIKTRGQQVTLSCSPISGHRSVSWYQQTPGQGLQFLFEYFSETQRNKGNFPGRFSGRQFSNSRSEMNVSTLELGDSALYLCASSLGKNTGELFFGEGSRLTVL.

This clonotype was observed a handful of times. The chain has TRBV29-1 and TRBJ2-5, with TRBD2 identical over 9 bases. The J call may be in error: the DNA end matches TRBJ2-1 better. The CDR3 consists of 13 residues. Looked up from germline, CDR1 is SQVTM and CDR2 is ANQGSEA. The CDR3 sequence is CSVVMSREGEQFF. CDR3 nucleotides: TGCAGCGTTGTGATGTCGCGGGAGGGAGAGCAGTTCTTC.

The rearrangement links TRBV3-1 to TRBJ2-5, with D perhaps matching TRBD1 or TRBD2 (6 bases each). The CDR3 contains 14 residues. V was trimmed by 5 bases and J by 5 bases, leaving 15 bases between them. The V gene's germline CDR1 is LGHDT and CDR2 YNNKEL (reference sequence). The CDR3, as DNA: TGTGCCAGCAGCGTCAGGGGCGGGGTCGAGACCCAGTACTTC. It translates to CASSVRGGVETQYF.

The chain employs TRBV10-3 and TRBJ2-5; D call uncertain. Trimming removed 4 bases at V and 2 bases at J, with 8 bases between. CDR1 is ENHRY, CDR2 SYGVKD, per germline. There are 13 residues in the CDR3. The CDR3 sequence: CAISGVGQETQYF. Here the CDR3 DNA reads TGTGCCATCAGTGGGGTGGGTCAAGAGACCCAGTACTTC.

CDR3 sequence reads: CASSLGQGVGTEAFF. The DNA of the CDR3 is TGCGCCAGCAGCTTGGGGCAGGGTGTCGGCACTGAAGCTTTCTTT. The gene calls are TRBV5-1 and TRBJ1-1; possible D gene TRBD1, 5 bases. CDR3 length: 15 residues. The V and J ends lost 0 bases and 4 bases respectively, with 13 bases between them. Germline values: CDR1 SGHRS, CDR2 YFSETQ.

This clonotype has only a few counts. This chain joins TRBV14 and TRBJ2-5, with 10 nucleotides matching TRBD1. Matching the DNA end better, TRBJ2-7 makes the J call doubtful. This CDR3 is built from 17 residues. Germline V gene sequence: CDR1 SGHDN, CDR2 FVKESK. Here the CDR3 reads CASSHFLGTGDSYEQYF. The CDR3 coding sequence is TGTGCCAGCAGCCACTTCCTCGGGACAGGGGATAGCTACGAGCAGTACTTC.